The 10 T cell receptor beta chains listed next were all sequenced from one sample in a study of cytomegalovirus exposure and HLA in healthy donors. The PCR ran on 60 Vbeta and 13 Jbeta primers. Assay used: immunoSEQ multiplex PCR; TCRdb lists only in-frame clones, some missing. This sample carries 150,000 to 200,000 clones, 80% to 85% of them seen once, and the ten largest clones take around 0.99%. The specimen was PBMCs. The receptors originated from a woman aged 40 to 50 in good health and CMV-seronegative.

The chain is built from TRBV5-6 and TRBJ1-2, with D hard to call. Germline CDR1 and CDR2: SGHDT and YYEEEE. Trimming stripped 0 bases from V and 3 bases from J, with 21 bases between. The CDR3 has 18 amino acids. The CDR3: CASSLAPGSPARDYGYTF. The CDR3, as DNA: TGTGCCAGCAGCTTGGCCCCCGGGTCTCCAGCCCGCGACTATGGCTACACCTTC.

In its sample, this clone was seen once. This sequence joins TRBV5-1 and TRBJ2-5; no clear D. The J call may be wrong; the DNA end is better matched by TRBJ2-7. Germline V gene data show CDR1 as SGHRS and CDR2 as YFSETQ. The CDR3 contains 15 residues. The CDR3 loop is CGRRSGGPSSYEQYF. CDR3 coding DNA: TGCGGCAGGCGGTCTGGCGGTCCCAGCTCCTACGAGCAGTACTTC.

CDR3 amino acids: CASSESGRGEQYV. DNA for the CDR3: TGTGCCAGCAGTGAATCGGGCAGGGGCGAGCAGTACGTC. The V gene is TRBV25-1, the J gene TRBJ2-7; tentatively, D is TRBD1 (6 bases). V was clipped by 1 base and J by 6 bases, with 10 bases between them. Germline CDR1 MGHDK, CDR2 SYGVNS. This CDR3 is built from 13 residues.

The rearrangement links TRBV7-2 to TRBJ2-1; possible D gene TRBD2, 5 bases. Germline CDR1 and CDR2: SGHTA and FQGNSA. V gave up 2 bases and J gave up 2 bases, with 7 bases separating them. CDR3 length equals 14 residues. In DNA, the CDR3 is TGTGCCAGCAGCTTAAGCGGCCCCTACAATGAGCAGTTCTTC. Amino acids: CASSLSGPYNEQFF.

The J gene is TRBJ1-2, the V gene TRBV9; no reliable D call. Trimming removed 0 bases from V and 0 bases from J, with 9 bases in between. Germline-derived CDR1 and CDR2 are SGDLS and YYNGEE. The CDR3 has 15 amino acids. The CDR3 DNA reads TGTGCCAGCAGCGTAGTTCCAGATACTAACTATGGCTACACCTTC. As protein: CASSVVPDTNYGYTF.

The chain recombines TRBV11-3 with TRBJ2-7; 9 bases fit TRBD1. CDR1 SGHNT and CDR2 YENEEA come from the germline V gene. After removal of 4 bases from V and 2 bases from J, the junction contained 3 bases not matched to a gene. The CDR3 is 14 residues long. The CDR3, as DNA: TGTGCCAGCAGCTGGGACAGGGAGGCCTACGAGCAGTACGTC. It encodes CASSWDREAYEQYV.

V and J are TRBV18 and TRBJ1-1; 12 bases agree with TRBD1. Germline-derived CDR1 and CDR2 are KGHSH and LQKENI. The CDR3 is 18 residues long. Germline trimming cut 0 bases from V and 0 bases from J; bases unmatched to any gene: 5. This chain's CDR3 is CASSPPGTGGIMNTEAFF. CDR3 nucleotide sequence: TGTGCCAGCTCACCACCCGGGACAGGGGGCATCATGAACACTGAAGCTTTCTTT.

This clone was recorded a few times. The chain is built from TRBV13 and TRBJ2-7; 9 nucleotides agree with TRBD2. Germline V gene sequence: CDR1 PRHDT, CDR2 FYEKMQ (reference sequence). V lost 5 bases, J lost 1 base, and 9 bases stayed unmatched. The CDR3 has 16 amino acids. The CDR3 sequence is CASSGGLATLSYEQYF. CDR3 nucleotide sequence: TGTGCCAGCAGCGGGGGACTAGCTACCCTTTCCTACGAGCAGTACTTC. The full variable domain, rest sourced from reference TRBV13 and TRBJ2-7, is AAGVIQSPRHLIKEKRETATLKCYPIPRHDTVYWYQQGPGQDPQFLISFYEKMQSDKGSIPDRFSAQQFSDYHSELNMSSLELGDSALYFCASSGGLATLSYEQYFGPGTRLTVT.

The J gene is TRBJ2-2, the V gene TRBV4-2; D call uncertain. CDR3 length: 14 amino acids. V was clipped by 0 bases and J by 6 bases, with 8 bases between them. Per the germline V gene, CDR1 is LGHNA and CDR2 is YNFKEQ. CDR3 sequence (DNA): TGTGCCAGCAGCCAAGATTCTAAGTCCGGGGAGCTGTTTTTT. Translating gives CASSQDSKSGELFF.

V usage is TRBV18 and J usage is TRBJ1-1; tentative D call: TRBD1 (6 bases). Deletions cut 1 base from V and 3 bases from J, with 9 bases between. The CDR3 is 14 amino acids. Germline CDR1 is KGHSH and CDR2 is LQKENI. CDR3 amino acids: CASSPRAGDTEAFF. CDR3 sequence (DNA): TGTGCCAGCTCACCACGGGCAGGGGACACTGAAGCTTTCTTT.